This TCR beta chain stems from a study of blood T cell repertoires in COVID-19. Study in general: Sites across the United States, Italy and Spain contributed samples from acute and convalescent COVID-19.

The data were produced by immunoSEQ multiplex PCR, yet TCRdb's version contains in-frame clones alone and is incomplete. The table shows 300,000 to 350,000 clones, with around 83% occurring only once. The clonotype was recovered from a young man with active or convalescent COVID-19. Material: peripheral blood.

CDR3 sequence (DNA): TGTGCCATCTCTTTCGCGGGGGCGGGCGCCGGGGAGCTGTTTTTT. It encodes CAISFAGAGAGELFF. The V call is TRBV10-3, the J call TRBJ2-2; D possibly corresponds to TRBD2 (7 bases). Germline-derived CDR1 and CDR2 are ENHRY and SYGVKD. The ends were cut back, 8 bases at V and 6 bases at J, with 19 bases in the middle. The CDR3 runs 15 residues.